This is a list of T cell receptor beta chains from one sample in a study of CD8 T cells in ankylosing spondylitis. From the 5' RACE reads, TCRdb called clonotypes with MiXCR, one entry per CDR3 protein. The sample holds around 890,000 distinct CDR3 sequences, about 11% seen once. What was sequenced was blood, either unsorted or a sorted T cell fraction (not recorded which). All receptors come from a male donor with ankylosing spondylitis. The CDR3 runs from the conserved cysteine through the conserved F or W. A D gene is named only where the DNA matches it firmly. Part of the rows lack a size; the others show once, few, many or a class for expanded clones.

j_call v_call clone_size d_call cdr3_nt cdr3_aa
TRBJ2-7 TRBV6-4 few - TGTGCCAGCAGAGAACTTAGACAGCCGGACTCCTACGAGCAGTACTTC CASRELRQPDSYEQYF
TRBJ1-6 TRBV6-1 - - TGTGCCAGCAGTGCCGGGACATCGCTAGGGGTAGATTCACCCCTCCACTTT CASSAGTSLGVDSPLHF
TRBJ2-3 TRBV20-1 few - TGCAGTGCTACTCCGAAGGGTCGGGGCACAGATACGCAGTATTTT CSATPKGRGTDTQYF
TRBJ2-3 TRBV20-1 - - TGCAGTGCTACGGTTTTCGACAGCAGCACAGATACGCAGTATTTT CSATVFDSSTDTQYF
TRBJ2-7 TRBV20-1 - TRBD2 TGCAGTGCTCCCCGGGACGGGAGGTCCTACGAGCAGTACTTC CSAPRDGRSYEQYF
TRBJ2-3 TRBV15 few - TGTGCCACCAGCAGAGGAGGGGAGCGGCCAGATACGCAGTATTTT CATSRGGERPDTQYF
TRBJ2-2 TRBV11-2 few TRBD2 TGTGCCAGCGCGGGGACTAGCGGGACCGGGGAGCTGTTTTTT CASAGTSGTGELFF
TRBJ2-1 TRBV7-2 - TRBD1 TGTGCCAGCAGCCGCGGACAGGACTCCTACAATGAGCAGTTCTTC CASSRGQDSYNEQFF
TRBJ2-5 TRBV4-3 few - TGCGCCAGCAGCCCCGTCGGGGTCGGGGAGACCCAGTACTTC CASSPVGVGETQYF
TRBJ2-3 TRBV29-1 - TRBD2 TGCAGCGCGGACAGGGGACTAGCGGGGAAGACGCAGTATTTT CSADRGLAGKTQYF
TRBJ2-5 TRBV20-1 - TRBD2 TGCAGTGCTCTGACTAGCGGGGAGACCCAGTACTTC CSALTSGETQYF
TRBJ2-7 TRBV20-1 few - TGCAGTGCTATACGACAGACCTACGAGCAGTACTTC CSAIRQTYEQYF
TRBJ2-7 TRBV5-5 few - TGTGCCAGCCGAGCAAATACAGGGAGCTCCTACGAGCAGTACTTC CASRANTGSSYEQYF
TRBJ2-3 TRBV6-2/TRBV6-3 - - TGTGCCAGCAGTCAGGGTACTACGCAGTATTTT CASSQGTTQYF
TRBJ2-5 TRBV29-1 many - TGCAGCGTTCCAATGGGGCAAGAGACCCAGTACTTC CSVPMGQETQYF
TRBJ2-3 TRBV5-1 - TRBD2 TGCACCAGCAGCGATGGACTAGCGGGAGCAGATACGCAGTATTTT CTSSDGLAGADTQYF
TRBJ2-1 TRBV6-1 few - TGTGCCAGCAGCCTACGACGGGCGGCTGAGCAGTTCTTC CASSLRRAAEQFF
TRBJ1-2 TRBV7-8 - TRBD1 TGTGCCAGCAGCTTACGGGGACAGGGAGTTACAGCTAACTATGGCTACACCTTC CASSLRGQGVTANYGYTF
TRBJ1-2 TRBV2 - TRBD1 TGTGCCAGCAGTACGACAGGGGGCTATGGCTACACCTTC CASSTTGGYGYTF
TRBJ2-7 TRBV6-5 few - TGTGCCAGCAGTTACGGCGCATACAGCTCCTACGAGCAGTACTTC CASSYGAYSSYEQYF
TRBJ1-5 TRBV20-1 few - TGCAGTGCTAGAGAATTCAATAGCAATCAGCCCCAGCATTTT CSAREFNSNQPQHF
TRBJ1-1 TRBV10-3 few - TGTGCCATCATGCCCTACCTGAACACTGAAGCTTTCTTT CAIMPYLNTEAFF
TRBJ1-5 TRBV7-8 - - TGTGCCAGCAGCCCCCGGGTGGGGCCCCAGCATTTT CASSPRVGPQHF
TRBJ2-7 TRBV20-1 - - TGCAGTGCAAAGGTGGACAATTCCTACGAGCAGTACTTC CSAKVDNSYEQYF
TRBJ2-7 TRBV28 few - TGTGCCAGCAGTTTGGGGTTCAGCGAGCAGTACTTC CASSLGFSEQYF
TRBJ1-2 TRBV29-1 many TRBD1 TGCAGCGCTGACCGACAGGGGTTTAGCTACACCTTC CSADRQGFSYTF
TRBJ1-3 TRBV7-2 few TRBD1 TGTGCCAGCAGCCCCTGGACAGGCTTGGGAAACACCATATATTTT CASSPWTGLGNTIYF